The 25 T cell receptor beta chains below all came from one sample that was sequenced in a study of regulatory T cells in long-lasting Graves disease. iRepertoire HTBI primers and Arm-PCR of CDR3 regions built TCR beta libraries. TCRdb analysed the multiplex PCR reads with MiXCR anew, one entry per CDR3 protein. In the table there are about 210,000 distinct CDR3 sequences, roughly a fifth of which are singletons. Time point indicated: newly diagnosed GD, antithyroid drugs for less than 3 months. Scientists built the TCR library using RNA that was extracted from PBMCs. The same sample was also studied in work on T cells in Graves' hyperthyroidism and ophthalmopathy.

Sequencing used peripheral blood mononuclear cells (PBMCs), obtained at new diagnosis, from a patient treated with antithyroid drugs. The receptors here all came from a woman between 25 and 40 years old with Graves disease.

A few counts support this clonotype. The J gene is TRBJ2-3, the V gene TRBV6-1; D unclear. The CDR3 totals 13 residues. The V gene lost 7 bases and the J gene lost 8 bases, with 16 bases spanning the gap. From germline, CDR1 is MNHNS and CDR2 SASEGT. This CDR3 reads CASNPAKSATQYF. CDR3 bases: TGTGCCAGCAACCCAGCGAAGAGTGCTACGCAGTATTTT.

This clonotype was recorded many times. J is TRBJ1-5 and V is TRBV28; D might be TRBD1 (6 bases). This CDR3 contains 16 residues. Germline loops: CDR1 MDHEN, CDR2 SYDVKM. The V end was cut by 5 bases, the J end by 0 bases, with 14 bases between. The CDR3 spells CASSERDIISNQPQHF. CDR3 bases: TGTGCCAGCAGTGAAAGGGACATAATTAGCAATCAGCCCCAGCATTTT.

This clonotype showed up many times. The CDR3 is CACSAGGLDTQYF. The CDR3 DNA is TGTGCCTGTTCAGCGGGGGGGTTAGATACGCAGTATTTT. The J gene is TRBJ2-3, the V gene TRBV30; 10 bases line up with TRBD2. J gave up 5 bases and V 6 bases, and 5 bases lay outside the gene matches. Germline V gives CDR1 GTSNPN, CDR2 SVGIG (reference sequence). This CDR3 has 13 residues.

This clonotype was observed at least ten times. The chain links TRBV2 to TRBJ2-3; D may be TRBD2 (6 bases). V was cut by 0 bases and J by 1 base, with 11 bases left in between. The CDR3 is made up of 16 amino acids. CDR1 and CDR2 (germline): SNHLY, FYNNEI. CDR3 region: CASSEAGGEGTDTQYF. The CDR3 coding sequence is TGTGCCAGCAGTGAAGCTGGCGGGGAGGGCACAGATACGCAGTATTTT.

There are many counts of this clonotype. The V call is TRBV4-1, the J call TRBJ2-5, with 10 bases aligning to TRBD1. V shed 0 bases and J 5 bases; nucleotides not matched to a gene: 6. This CDR3 spans 16 amino acids. Germline CDR1 reads MGHRA; CDR2 reads YSYEKL. The CDR3 spells CASSQDPPDRGETQYF. In DNA form, the CDR3 reads TGCGCCAGCAGCCAAGATCCCCCGGACAGGGGGGAGACCCAGTACTTC.

This clonotype was picked up many times. V and J are TRBV27 and TRBJ1-6; D may be TRBD1 (5 bases). The V and J ends lost 8 bases and 7 bases respectively, with 18 bases between them. CDR1 and CDR2 (germline): MNHEY, SMNVEV (reference sequence). The CDR3 has 15 residues. The CDR3: CASGAGRRTNSPLHF. The DNA of the CDR3 is TGTGCCAGCGGGGCGGGACGGCGGACCAATTCACCCCTCCACTTT.

At least ten counts were recorded for this clonotype. This chain links TRBV28 with TRBJ1-6; perhaps TRBD1 as D (5 bases). Germline CDR1 MDHEN, CDR2 SYDVKM. The CDR3 length is 15 residues. V shed 5 bases and J shed 5 bases, with 13 bases lying between them. CDR3 sequence reads: CASSPGIWDNSPLHF. The CDR3 DNA reads TGTGCCAGCAGTCCAGGGATATGGGATAATTCACCCCTCCACTTT.

This clonotype has a count of ten or more. This chain joins TRBV30 and TRBJ1-6; D possibly corresponds to TRBD1 (6 bases). This CDR3 region has 13 residues. V lost 2 bases to trimming and J lost 5 bases, with 7 bases between them. The germline V gene has CDR1 GTSNPN and CDR2 SVGIG (reference sequence). CDR3 residues: CAWSRTDNSPLHF. In nucleotides, the CDR3 is TGTGCCTGGAGTAGGACAGATAATTCACCCCTCCACTTT.

This rearrangement joins TRBV11-2 to TRBJ2-3, with 10 bases aligning to TRBD2. J gave up 10 bases and V 5 bases, and 3 bases lay outside the gene matches. The CDR3 consists of 12 residues. Germline V lookup: CDR1 SGHAT, CDR2 FQNNGV. Here the CDR3 DNA reads TGTGCCAGCAGCGCTAGCGGGAGTTCGCAGTATTTT. Protein product: CASSASGSSQYF. Full variable domain (remainder filled in from reference TRBV11-2 and TRBJ2-3): EAGVAQSPRYKIIEKRQSVAFWCNPISGHATLYWYQQILGQGPKLLIQFQNNGVVDDSQLPKDRFSAERLKGVDSTLKIQPAKLEDSAVYLCASSASGSSQYFGPGTRLTVL.

This clonotype was observed at least ten times. The rearrangement links TRBV27 to TRBJ1-2; the match to TRBD1 covers 8 bases. From germline, CDR1 is MNHEY and CDR2 SMNVEV (reference sequence). This CDR3 region has 15 residues. V was pared by 3 bases and J by 4 bases, with 7 bases of the junction left unmatched. CDR3 DNA: TGTGCCAGCAGTTTCACAGGGGGACGTAGCTATGGCTACACCTTC. This translates into CASSFTGGRSYGYTF.

This clonotype was seen only a few times. A much larger clone lies a single base off, so this may be a read error. V gene TRBV2 combines with J gene TRBJ2-5, with 8 positions matching TRBD2. The end of the DNA fits TRBJ2-1 better, so the J call may be wrong. There are 13 residues in the CDR3. CDR1 is SNHLY, CDR2 FYNNEI, per germline. Written as DNA, the CDR3 is TGTGCCAGCGGACTAGCCCCATTCAATGAGCAGTTCTTC. Its protein is CASGLAPFNEQFF.

This clonotype has ten or more counts. This chain links TRBV5-1 with TRBJ1-1; possible D gene TRBD1, 6 bases. Trimming took off 4 bases at V and 3 bases at J, with 16 bases between the two ends. Germline V lookup: CDR1 SGHRS, CDR2 YFSETQ. This CDR3 contains 15 residues. CDR3 sequence: CASSPEGGRDTEAFF. CDR3 nucleotide sequence: TGCGCCAGCAGCCCAGAGGGGGGCCGGGACACTGAAGCTTTCTTT.

Worth noting for this clonotype: Only one base separates this from a far larger clonotype, so it likely reflects a read error. The V call is TRBV11-3, the J call TRBJ2-2; 11 nucleotides line up with TRBD2. The V and J ends lost 3 bases and 0 bases, in that order; junction bases with no gene match: 3. Germline CDR1 SGHNT, CDR2 YENEEA. This CDR3 region has 17 residues. The CDR3 nucleotides read TGTGCCAGCAGCTTCGGGACTAGCGGAGCGAACACCGGGGAGCTGTTTTTT. Encoded protein: CASSFGTSGANTGELFF.

This clonotype was seen ten or more times. J is TRBJ2-1 and V is TRBV7-9; possible D gene TRBD1, 6 bases. V lost 2 bases, J lost 4 bases, and 12 bases lay in between. Germline-derived CDR1 and CDR2 are SEHNR and FQNEAQ (reference sequence). The CDR3 consists of 15 residues. CDR3 nucleotides: TGTGCCAGCAGCTTAACGGCAAGGGGGTACAATGAGCAGTTCTTC. Its protein is CASSLTARGYNEQFF.

The rearrangement joins TRBV20-1 to TRBJ1-2, with D possibly matching TRBD1 (5 bases). Germline V gene data show CDR1 as DFQATT and CDR2 as SNEGSKA (reference sequence). The CDR3 runs 14 residues. V lost 5 bases and J lost 8, with 21 bases in between. CDR3 protein: CSAGRPNRGDGYTF. The CDR3 DNA follows: TGCAGTGCTGGACGGCCGAATCGGGGGGACGGCTACACCTTC.

Notes on this clonotype: The junction differs from germline at one of its ends, possibly a read error. DNA of the CDR3: TGTGCCAGCAGTGCTGGACTAGCGGGAGGGCCGGTCACCAGGGAGCTGTTTTTT. Residues: CASSAGLAGGPVTRELFF. The chain links TRBV2 to TRBJ2-2; 15 positions agree with TRBD2. The CDR3 is 18 residues long. The germline V gene has CDR1 SNHLY and CDR2 FYNNEI.

This clonotype was found many times. The CDR3 coding sequence is TGCAGTGCGGGACAGAGCAAAGAGACCCAGTACTTC. Protein sequence: CSAGQSKETQYF. V is TRBV20-1 and J is TRBJ2-5; TRBD1 agrees at 7 bases. Germline lookup yields CDR1 DFQATT and CDR2 SNEGSKA (reference sequence). This CDR3 is built from 12 residues. V shed 6 bases and J 3 bases; nucleotides not matched to a gene: 4.

The chain joins TRBV27 to TRBJ2-5, with D perhaps matching TRBD2 (6 bases). The CDR3 has 16 amino acids. Trimming stripped 6 bases from V and 0 bases from J, with 17 bases between. Germline V gene lookup returns CDR1 MNHEY and CDR2 SMNVEV (reference sequence). The CDR3 loop is CASRRGRGTYQETQYF. As DNA, the CDR3 is TGTGCCAGCAGGAGGGGACGGGGGACCTACCAAGAGACCCAGTACTTC.

This clonotype was observed many times. This chain joins TRBV11-2 and TRBJ1-1; no firm D call. The CDR3 extends over 17 amino acids. Germline V CDR1 and CDR2: SGHAT, FQNNGV. Trimming removed 4 bases at V and 1 base at J, with 19 bases between. CDR3 region: CASSSGWMPEGNTEAFF. CDR3 coding DNA: TGTGCCAGCAGCTCGGGATGGATGCCAGAGGGGAACACTGAAGCTTTCTTT.

This clonotype is medium-sized within its sample. The chain is built from TRBV28 and TRBJ1-1; D not certain. V shed 1 base and J shed 5 bases, with 11 bases lying between them. Germline V CDR1 and CDR2: MDHEN, SYDVKM. This CDR3 spans 14 amino acids. The CDR3 sequence is CASSLLGVRTEAFF. As DNA, the CDR3 is TGTGCCAGCAGTTTATTAGGAGTTCGGACTGAAGCTTTCTTT.

This clonotype was found a few times. The CDR3 DNA reads TGTGCCACCAGCAGAGATCGAGGCAGGGGGCCTGGAAACACCATATATTTT. This codes for CATSRDRGRGPGNTIYF. The chain combines TRBV15 with TRBJ1-3, with 8 bases identical to TRBD1. V lost 0 bases and J lost 2; bases outside the gene matches: 6. The CDR3 extends over 17 amino acids. Germline-derived CDR1 and CDR2 are LNHNV and YYDKDF (reference sequence).

This clonotype was detected many times. The chain couples TRBV29-1 to TRBJ1-2, with D maybe TRBD1 (6 bases). This CDR3 is 14 amino acids long. CDR1 is SQVTM, CDR2 ANQGSEA, per germline. V was shortened by 7 bases and J by 2 bases, with 17 bases between the two germline ends. The CDR3 spells CSGGAATTNYGYTF. CDR3 DNA sequence: TGCAGCGGGGGGGCGGCCACTACGAACTATGGCTACACCTTC.

With regard to this clonotype: Since a much larger clone is just one base distant, this may be a read error. The chain recombines TRBV28 with TRBJ1-2; possible D gene TRBD1, 6 bases. The CDR3 is 18 residues long. V lost 8 bases to trimming and J lost 3 bases, with 28 bases between them. Germline values: CDR1 MDHEN, CDR2 SYDVKM. The DNA of the CDR3 is TGTGCCAGCGGTCTTCTCCCAAACGGCCTTGACAGGCACTATGGCTACACCTTC. Translated: CASGLLPNGLDRHYGYTF.

This clonotype is large within its sample. V and J are TRBV7-2 and TRBJ2-1; tentatively, D is TRBD1 or TRBD2 (5 bases each). V was pared by 3 bases and J by 6 bases, with 12 bases between. The CDR3 sequence is 14 residues long. Germline values: CDR1 SGHTA, CDR2 FQGNSA. CDR3: CASSLAAGANEQFF. CDR3 DNA: TGTGCCAGCAGCTTGGCCGCCGGGGCCAATGAGCAGTTCTTC. The variable domain in full, completed from reference TRBV7-2 and TRBJ2-1, reads GAGVSQSPSNKVTEKGKDVELRCDPISGHTALYWYRQSLGQGLEFLIYFQGNSAPDKSGLPSDRFSAERTGGSVSTLTIQRTQQEDSAVYLCASSLAAGANEQFFGPGTRLTVL.

Many counts were recorded for this clonotype. V and J are TRBV3-1 and TRBJ1-2; a possible D gene is TRBD1 (5 bases). The CDR3 sequence is 15 residues long. Germline loops: CDR1 LGHDT, CDR2 YNNKEL (reference sequence). The germline V and J ends were trimmed by 0 bases and 4 bases, with 12 bases remaining between them. The CDR3 region has the DNA TGTGCCAGCAGCCAAGATCTGCGGGGCCTCTATGGCTACACCTTC. Protein product: CASSQDLRGLYGYTF.